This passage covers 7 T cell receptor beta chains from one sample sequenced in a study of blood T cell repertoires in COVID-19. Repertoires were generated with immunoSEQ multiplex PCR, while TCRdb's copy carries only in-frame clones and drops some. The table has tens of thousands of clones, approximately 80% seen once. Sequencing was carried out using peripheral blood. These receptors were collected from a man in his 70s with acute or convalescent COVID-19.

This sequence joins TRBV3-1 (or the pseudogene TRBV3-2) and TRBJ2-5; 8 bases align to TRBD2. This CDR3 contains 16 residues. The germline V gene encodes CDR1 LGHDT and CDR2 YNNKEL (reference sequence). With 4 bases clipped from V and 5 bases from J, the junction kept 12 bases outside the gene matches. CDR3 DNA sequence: TGTGCCAGCAGCCCACCCTTGCGGGGGGCCGGGGAGACCCAGTACTTC. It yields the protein CASSPPLRGAGETQYF.

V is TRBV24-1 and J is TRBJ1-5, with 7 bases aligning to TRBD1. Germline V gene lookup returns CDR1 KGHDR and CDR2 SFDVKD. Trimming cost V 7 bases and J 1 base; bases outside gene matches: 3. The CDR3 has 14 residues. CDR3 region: CATSYRGSNQPQHF. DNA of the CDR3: TGTGCCACCAGCTACAGGGGAAGCAATCAGCCCCAGCATTTT.

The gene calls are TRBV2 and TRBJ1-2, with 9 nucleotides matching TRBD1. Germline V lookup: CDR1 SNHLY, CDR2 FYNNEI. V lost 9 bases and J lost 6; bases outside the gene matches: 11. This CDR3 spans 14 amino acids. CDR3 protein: CARQTGGRENGYTF. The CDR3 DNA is TGTGCCAGACAGACAGGGGGTAGGGAGAATGGCTACACCTTC.

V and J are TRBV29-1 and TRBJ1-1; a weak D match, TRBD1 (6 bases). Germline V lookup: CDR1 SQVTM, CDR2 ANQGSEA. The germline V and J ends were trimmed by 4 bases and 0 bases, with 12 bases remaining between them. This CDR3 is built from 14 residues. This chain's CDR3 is CSVASQGLNTEAFF. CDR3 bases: TGCAGCGTTGCCTCACAGGGATTGAACACTGAAGCTTTCTTT.

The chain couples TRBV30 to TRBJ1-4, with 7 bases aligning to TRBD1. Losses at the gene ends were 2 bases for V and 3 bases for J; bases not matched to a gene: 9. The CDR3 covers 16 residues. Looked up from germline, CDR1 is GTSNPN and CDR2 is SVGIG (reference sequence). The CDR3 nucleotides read TGTGCCTGGAGTTCCCCAGGGGGACGGCCTAATGAAAAACTGTTTTTT. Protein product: CAWSSPGGRPNEKLFF. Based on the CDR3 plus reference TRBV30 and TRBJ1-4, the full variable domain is SQTIHQWPATLVQPVGSPLSLECTVEGTSNPNLYWYRQAAGRGLQLLFYSVGIGQISSEVPQNLSASRPQDRQFILSSKKLLLSDSGFYLCAWSSPGGRPNEKLFFGSGTQLSVL.

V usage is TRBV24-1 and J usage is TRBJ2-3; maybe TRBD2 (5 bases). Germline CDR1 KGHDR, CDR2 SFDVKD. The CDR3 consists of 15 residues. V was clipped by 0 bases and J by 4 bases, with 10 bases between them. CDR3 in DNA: TGTGCCACCAGTGATTTGTCAGAGGAGGCAGATACGCAGTATTTT. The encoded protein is CATSDLSEEADTQYF.

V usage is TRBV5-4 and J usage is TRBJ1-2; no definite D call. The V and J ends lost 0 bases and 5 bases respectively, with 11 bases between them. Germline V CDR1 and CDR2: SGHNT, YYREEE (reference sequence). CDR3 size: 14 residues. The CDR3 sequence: CASSLAAQPYGYTF. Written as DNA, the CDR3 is TGTGCCAGCAGCTTGGCCGCACAGCCTTATGGCTACACCTTC.